Below are 24 T cell receptor beta chains sequenced from a single sample in a study of blood T cell repertoires in COVID-19. Produced via immunoSEQ multiplex PCR; TCRdb's table is partial and in-frame only. The sample consists of some 140,000 clones, roughly 80% of them appearing once. The sequencing sample was made of peripheral blood. The receptors stem from a woman of 80 years or more with acute or convalescent COVID-19.

The rearrangement links TRBV7-2 to TRBJ2-5; a possible D gene is TRBD2 (7 bases). V lost 4 bases and J 5 bases, leaving 17 bases between the germline ends. Germline CDR1 reads SGHTA; CDR2 reads FQGNSA. This CDR3 is built from 15 residues. CDR3 in DNA: TGTGCCAGCAGCTACCAAGGGGGGGCGGTGGAGACCCAGTACTTC. It specifies CASSYQGGAVETQYF.

V usage is TRBV25-1 and J usage is TRBJ1-4; weak D call: TRBD1 (5 bases). CDR3 size: 15 residues. Germline CDR1 and CDR2: MGHDK and SYGVNS. V was shortened by 5 bases and J by 0 bases, with 10 bases between the two germline ends. The CDR3 DNA reads TGTGCCAGCAGTTCGGACATTGCAACTAATGAAAAACTGTTTTTT. This sequence encodes CASSSDIATNEKLFF.

The rearrangement links TRBV19 to TRBJ1-5; D unclear. CDR3 length: 16 residues. The V end lost 3 bases, the J end lost 1 base, and 13 bases lay between the germline ends. From germline, CDR1 is LNHDA and CDR2 SQIVND (reference sequence). The CDR3 sequence is CASSISGQWSNQPQHF. The CDR3 nucleotides are TGTGCCAGTAGTATCAGCGGGCAGTGGAGCAATCAGCCCCAGCATTTT.

The chain has TRBV7-3 and TRBJ1-1; perhaps TRBD1 as D (6 bases). The V gene's germline CDR1 is SGHTA and CDR2 FQGTGA. The ends were cut back, 5 bases at V and 6 bases at J, with 13 bases in the middle. The CDR3 loop spans 13 amino acids. The CDR3 loop is CASSPARGSEAFF. In DNA, the CDR3 is TGTGCCAGCAGCCCCGCCAGGGGTTCTGAAGCTTTCTTT.

The chain links TRBV6-5 to TRBJ1-5; D is unresolved. V gave up 5 bases and J gave up 0 bases, with 11 bases separating them. CDR1 is MNHEY and CDR2 is SVGAGI in the germline V gene. The CDR3 contains 15 residues. CDR3 in DNA: TGTGCCAGCAGTCGCGGGTATATTAGCAATCAGCCCCAGCATTTT. Protein: CASSRGYISNQPQHF.

This clone turned up a few times. The chain recombines TRBV10-3 with TRBJ1-3; TRBD1 matches at 8 bases. Germline V gives CDR1 ENHRY, CDR2 SYGVKD. This CDR3 region has 18 residues. V was clipped by 0 bases and J by 1 base; unmatched bases: 8. CDR3 coding DNA: TGTGCCATCAGTGAGTCGACGGTGGGGACAGGTTCTGGAAACACCATATATTTT. Its protein is CAISESTVGTGSGNTIYF.

The V gene is TRBV6-5, the J gene TRBJ2-5; TRBD1 matches 7 bases. The germline V gene has CDR1 MNHEY and CDR2 SVGAGI. The length of the CDR3 is 14 residues. After removal of 5 bases from V and 4 bases from J, the junction contained 7 bases not matched to a gene. The CDR3 loop reads CASSLGRGTETQYF. CDR3 DNA sequence: TGTGCCAGCAGTCTGGGCAGGGGGACAGAGACCCAGTACTTC.

The genes are TRBV18 and TRBJ1-5; TRBD1 matches 8 bases. In germline, CDR1 is KGHSH, CDR2 LQKENI. This CDR3 spans 14 amino acids. The V segment lost 5 bases and the J segment 4 bases; nucleotides outside the gene matches: 4. The CDR3 DNA follows: TGTGCCAGCTCATCGACAGGGGCAAATCAGCCCCAGCATTTT. This translates into CASSSTGANQPQHF.

This clone was seen only once. The chain uses TRBV19 and TRBJ2-6; 7 bases are a match to TRBD1. Germline V CDR1 and CDR2: LNHDA, SQIVND (reference sequence). CDR3 length: 18 amino acids. V gave up 5 bases and J gave up 1 base; unmatched junction bases: 11. The DNA for the CDR3 is TGTGCCAGTAGTGCTCGAAGACAGGGAGCTTCTGGGGCCAACGTCCTGACTTTC. Amino acids: CASSARRQGASGANVLTF.

The CDR3 loop is CASSSYGQNTGELFF. The CDR3 nucleotides are TGTGCCAGCAGCTCCTATGGACAGAACACCGGGGAGCTGTTTTTT. The chain combines TRBV11-2 with TRBJ2-2; possible D gene TRBD1, 5 bases. CDR3 length equals 15 residues. V lost 4 bases to trimming and J lost 1 base, with 10 bases between them. The V gene's germline CDR1 is SGHAT and CDR2 FQNNGV.

The gene calls are TRBV29-1 and TRBJ1-2; no firm D call. The V gene's germline CDR1 is SQVTM and CDR2 ANQGSEA. The V end was cut by 3 bases, the J end by 8 bases, with 13 bases between. The CDR3 is 12 amino acids. The DNA of the CDR3 is TGCAGCGTTGATAGCGGGAGCGGCGGCTACACCTTC. It yields the protein CSVDSGSGGYTF. The whole variable domain, remainder taken from reference TRBV29-1 and TRBJ1-2, is SAVISQKPSRDICQRGTSLTIQCQVDSQVTMMFWYRQQPGQSLTLIATANQGSEATYESGFVIDKFPISRPNLTFSTLTVSNMSPEDSSIYLCSVDSGSGGYTFGSGTRLTVV.

V gene TRBV5-6 combines with J gene TRBJ2-3; 9 nucleotides align to TRBD2. The CDR3 length is 16 residues. The trim removed 3 bases at V and 4 bases at J, leaving 9 bases unmatched. Germline-derived CDR1 and CDR2 are SGHDT and YYEEEE. The CDR3 protein is CASSSRRGTSPDTQYF. CDR3 sequence (DNA): TGTGCCAGCAGCTCGCGTAGGGGGACTAGCCCAGATACGCAGTATTTT.

The gene calls are TRBV6-6 and TRBJ2-7; 10 positions match TRBD1. There are 13 residues in the CDR3. Germline CDR1 is MNHNY and CDR2 is SVGAGI (reference sequence). The V and J ends lost 9 bases and 2 bases, in that order; junction bases with no gene match: 4. The CDR3 DNA reads as TGTGCCAGTACCGGGACAGGGGCCTACGAGCAGTACTTC. Its translation: CASTGTGAYEQYF.

The chain joins TRBV7-2 to TRBJ2-2; D is perhaps TRBD1 (6 bases). Trimming cost V 7 bases and J 4 bases, with 13 bases left between them. Germline CDR1 SGHTA, CDR2 FQGNSA. The CDR3 is 14 residues long. In DNA, the CDR3 is TGTGCCAGCACCTGGCAGGGGAGCACCGGGGAGCTGTTTTTT. It translates to CASTWQGSTGELFF.

With regard to this clone: Other DNA sequences from this sample encode an identical CDR3 as well. The chain uses TRBV6-5 and TRBJ1-5; D call uncertain. Trimming removed 3 bases from V and 4 bases from J, with 7 bases in between. Germline assignment: CDR1 MNHEY and CDR2 SVGAGI. The CDR3 consists of 13 residues. In DNA, the CDR3 is TGTGCCAGCAGTTATTCGAGGAATCAGCCCCAGCATTTT. Translated: CASSYSRNQPQHF.

The rearrangement uses TRBV18 and TRBJ2-2; 9 positions match TRBD1. Germline-derived CDR1 and CDR2 are KGHSH and LQKENI. V was clipped by 2 bases and J by 5 bases; unmatched bases: 6. This CDR3 is built from 16 residues. DNA for the CDR3: TGTGCCAGCTCACCAACGACAGGGGGAGGAACCGGGGAGCTGTTTTTT. It translates to CASSPTTGGGTGELFF.

This chain's CDR3 is CASSLMWGTGTYNEQFF. In DNA form, the CDR3 reads TGTGCCAGCAGCTTAATGTGGGGGACAGGGACCTACAATGAGCAGTTCTTC. The chain couples TRBV7-6 to TRBJ2-1, with 9 bases fitting TRBD1. In germline, CDR1 is SGHVS, CDR2 FNYEAQ. The CDR3 loop spans 17 amino acids. Trimming took 2 bases from V and 2 from J; bases not matched to a gene: 7.

This chain joins TRBV4-1 and TRBJ1-1; 7 bases line up with TRBD1. Looked up from germline, CDR1 is MGHRA and CDR2 is YSYEKL. J was trimmed by 5 bases and V by 6 bases; bases with no gene match: 9. This CDR3 is 14 amino acids long. The CDR3 loop is CASSLDRERTEAFF. The CDR3 DNA reads as TGCGCCAGCAGTCTTGACAGGGAGAGGACTGAAGCTTTCTTT.

V and J are TRBV29-1 and TRBJ1-1, with D possibly matching TRBD1 (5 bases). The germline V and J ends were trimmed by 3 bases and 5 bases, with 7 bases remaining between them. Germline V gene sequence: CDR1 SQVTM, CDR2 ANQGSEA. The CDR3 totals 11 residues. The CDR3 DNA follows: TGCAGCGTTGATGGGGGGACTGAAGCTTTCTTT. It encodes CSVDGGTEAFF.

CDR3 sequence: CSVTTSGYTF. DNA of the CDR3: TGCAGCGTCACGACAAGTGGCTACACCTTC. This sequence joins TRBV29-1 and TRBJ1-2; D uncertain. CDR1 and CDR2 from the germline V gene are SQVTM and ANQGSEA. The CDR3 runs to 10 residues. V lost 6 bases and J lost 7, with 9 bases in between.

This sequence joins TRBV19 and TRBJ1-2; 8 positions agree with TRBD1. J was trimmed by 5 bases and V by 4 bases; bases with no gene match: 12. The germline CDR1 and CDR2 sequences are LNHDA and SQIVND (reference sequence). The CDR3 runs 16 residues. This CDR3 is CASSTRTGTGGYGYTF. The CDR3 bases are TGTGCCAGTAGTACCCGGACAGGGACAGGTGGTTATGGCTACACCTTC.

This chain joins TRBV9 and TRBJ2-7; D perhaps matches TRBD2 (6 bases). The germline V gene encodes CDR1 SGDLS and CDR2 YYNGEE. The CDR3 sequence is 14 residues long. The V gene lost 0 bases and the J gene lost 6 bases, with 13 bases spanning the gap. As DNA, the CDR3 is TGTGCCAGCAGCGTAGGGGGGGTCAGAGGCGAGCAGTACTTC. The encoded protein is CASSVGGVRGEQYF.

The chain carries TRBV14 and TRBJ1-1, with D possibly TRBD1 on 5 matching bases. Trimming shortened V by 0 bases and J by 3 bases, and 11 bases separated the two germline ends. CDR1 and CDR2 (germline): SGHDN, FVKESK. This CDR3 comprises 15 residues. CDR3 protein: CASSQELGGYTEAFF. Written as DNA, the CDR3 is TGTGCCAGCAGCCAAGAGCTGGGGGGGTACACTGAAGCTTTCTTT.

The V and J genes are TRBV18 and TRBJ1-5, with D perhaps TRBD1 (6 bases). The V gene's germline CDR1 is KGHSH and CDR2 LQKENI. Trimming took 4 bases from V and 3 from J, leaving 19 bases between them. The CDR3 runs 17 residues. The chain's CDR3 is CASSRAAGGGNNQPQHF. As DNA, the CDR3 is TGTGCCAGCTCACGGGCAGCGGGGGGCGGAAACAATCAGCCCCAGCATTTT.